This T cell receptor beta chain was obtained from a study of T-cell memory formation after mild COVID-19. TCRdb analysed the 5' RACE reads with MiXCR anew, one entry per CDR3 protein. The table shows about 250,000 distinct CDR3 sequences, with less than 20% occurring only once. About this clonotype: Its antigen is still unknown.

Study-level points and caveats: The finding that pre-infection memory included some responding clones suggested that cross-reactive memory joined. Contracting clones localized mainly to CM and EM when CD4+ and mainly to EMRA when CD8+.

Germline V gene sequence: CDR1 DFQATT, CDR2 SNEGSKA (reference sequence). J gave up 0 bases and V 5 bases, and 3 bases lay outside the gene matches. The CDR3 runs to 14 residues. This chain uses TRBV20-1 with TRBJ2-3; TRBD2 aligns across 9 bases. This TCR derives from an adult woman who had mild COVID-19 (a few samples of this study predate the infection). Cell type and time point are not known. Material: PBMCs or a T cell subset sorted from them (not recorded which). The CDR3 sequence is CSARLAASTDTQYF. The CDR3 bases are TGCAGTGCTCGACTAGCGGCTAGCACAGATACGCAGTATTTT.